These 29 T cell receptor beta chains were sequenced from one sample in a study of early T cells in non-severe SARS-CoV-2 infection. Each CDR3 protein gets one entry after TCRdb re-called the 5' RACE reads with MiXCR. The sample consists of approximately 100,000 distinct CDR3 sequences, roughly 17% of them appearing once. Sequencing used whole blood. The receptors stem from an adult who was a healthcare worker with PCR-confirmed SARS-CoV-2 infection or an uninfected control (not recorded which).

This clonotype was detected a few times. The rearrangement joins TRBV5-1 to TRBJ2-5; TRBD2 agrees at 13 bases. This CDR3 region has 17 residues. Germline V lookup: CDR1 SGHRS, CDR2 YFSETQ. Trimming took 1 base from V and 0 from J; bases not matched to a gene: 3. The CDR3 sequence is CASSLTGLAGDQETQYF. As DNA, the CDR3 is TGCGCCAGCAGCTTGACAGGACTAGCGGGGGACCAAGAGACCCAGTACTTC.

The chain employs TRBV27 and TRBJ2-1, with D perhaps TRBD2 (5 bases). Trimming took 6 bases from V and 9 from J, leaving 18 bases between them. The CDR3 consists of 14 residues. Germline CDR1 reads MNHEY; CDR2 reads SMNVEV (reference sequence). CDR3 loop: CASSPFSVSGEQFF. Here the CDR3 DNA reads TGTGCCAGCAGCCCCTTTAGCGTATCTGGTGAGCAGTTCTTC.

The chain couples TRBV6-2 or TRBV6-3 to TRBJ2-1; D is possibly TRBD1 (6 bases). Germline CDR1 MNHEY, CDR2 SVGEGT. CDR3 length: 15 residues. V gave up 1 base and J gave up 5 bases, with 12 bases separating them. CDR3 in amino acids: CASSYWRTDNNEQFF. The CDR3 DNA reads TGTGCCAGCAGTTACTGGAGGACAGACAACAATGAGCAGTTCTTC.

This clonotype has only a few counts. V usage is TRBV4-1 and J usage is TRBJ2-3; D gene uncertain. The V gene lost 1 base and the J gene lost 1 base, with 9 bases spanning the gap. Germline V gene data show CDR1 as MGHRA and CDR2 as YSYEKL. There are 15 residues in the CDR3. CDR3 nucleotides: TGCGCCAGCAGCCAAGTCTTTGGCGGCACAGATACGCAGTATTTT. This sequence encodes CASSQVFGGTDTQYF.

V and J are TRBV11-2 and TRBJ2-3; tentative D call: TRBD2 (5 bases). Trimming removed 5 bases at V and 1 base at J, with 19 bases between. There are 17 residues in the CDR3. CDR1 is SGHAT, CDR2 FQNNGV, per germline. The CDR3 loop is CASSNKISSGRTDTQYF. DNA for the CDR3: TGTGCCAGCAGCAATAAAATCTCGAGCGGACGCACAGATACGCAGTATTTT.

This clonotype was recorded a few times. The chain links TRBV29-1 to TRBJ2-7, with a tentative D call TRBD1 (5 bases). Germline assignment: CDR1 SQVTM and CDR2 ANQGSEA. CDR3 length: 13 residues. Deletions cut 1 base from V and 5 bases from J, with 12 bases between. In DNA, the CDR3 is TGCAGCGTTGAAGGATGGCAGGGTGACGAGCAGTACTTC. Its translation: CSVEGWQGDEQYF.

A few counts support this clonotype. The V gene is TRBV5-1, the J gene TRBJ1-3, with D possibly TRBD1 on 5 matching bases. The CDR3 runs to 15 residues. The germline V and J ends were trimmed by 0 bases and 4 bases, with 11 bases remaining between them. Germline V gene sequence: CDR1 SGHRS, CDR2 YFSETQ. The CDR3 spells CASSLDWGEGNTIYF. The CDR3 DNA follows: TGCGCCAGCAGCTTGGATTGGGGGGAAGGAAACACCATATATTTT.

The chain couples TRBV20-1 to TRBJ2-7; maybe TRBD2 (6 bases). The germline V gene has CDR1 DFQATT and CDR2 SNEGSKA (reference sequence). The CDR3 extends over 14 amino acids. V lost 5 bases to trimming and J lost 4 bases, with 18 bases between them. The CDR3: CSARGRRGDYEQYF. The CDR3 DNA is TGCAGTGCTCGGGGGAGGAGAGGAGATTACGAGCAGTACTTC.

This clonotype was observed many times. V and J are TRBV6-2 or TRBV6-3 and TRBJ2-1, with 7 bases lining up with TRBD2. V dropped 6 bases and J dropped 7; count of bases not matched to a gene: 12. CDR3 size: 15 residues. CDR1 MNHEY and CDR2 SVGEGT come from the germline V gene. This chain's CDR3 is CASSLREASANEQFF. The CDR3 DNA reads as TGTGCCAGCAGCCTCCGGGAGGCCTCTGCAAATGAGCAGTTCTTC.

The V and J genes are TRBV6-2 or TRBV6-3 and TRBJ2-2, with 10 bases fitting TRBD2. In germline, CDR1 is MNHEY, CDR2 SVGEGT. V shed 5 bases and J 2 bases; nucleotides not matched to a gene: 5. This CDR3 has 16 amino acids. The CDR3 DNA follows: TGTGCCAGCAGTCATGGACTAGCGGAAAACACCGGGGAGCTGTTTTTT. Its protein is CASSHGLAENTGELFF.

There are a few counts of this clonotype. The chain joins TRBV7-6 to TRBJ2-5, with 9 positions matching TRBD1. The CDR3 runs 16 residues. CDR1 SGHVS and CDR2 FNYEAQ come from the germline V gene. The ends lost 3 bases at V and 3 bases at J; junction bases unmatched: 8. CDR3 bases: TGTGCCAGCAGCTTCCTCCGGGACAGGGCTAAAGAGACCCAGTACTTC. Amino acids: CASSFLRDRAKETQYF.

This clonotype was seen many times. V is TRBV5-6 and J is TRBJ2-7; TRBD2 is a possible D gene (5 bases). CDR1 and CDR2 from the germline V gene are SGHDT and YYEEEE. The CDR3 sequence is 15 residues long. Trimming took off 2 bases at V and 0 bases at J, with 12 bases between the two ends. The CDR3 loop reads CASSLSGLISYEQYF. In DNA, the CDR3 is TGTGCCAGCAGCTTAAGCGGTCTGATCTCCTACGAGCAGTACTTC.

The V call is TRBV5-1, the J call TRBJ2-5; D is unresolved. V lost 1 base and J lost 7, with 23 bases in between. Germline V gene data show CDR1 as SGHRS and CDR2 as YFSETQ. The CDR3 totals 17 residues. This CDR3 reads CASSLQERPLQRWTQYF. CDR3 coding DNA: TGCGCCAGCAGCTTGCAGGAGAGGCCCCTTCAAAGATGGACCCAGTACTTC.

This clonotype has more than one count but fewer than ten. This chain uses TRBV29-1 with TRBJ2-1; TRBD1 agrees at 11 bases. V was pared by 2 bases and J by 8 bases, with 5 bases of the junction left unmatched. CDR1 and CDR2 from the germline V gene are SQVTM and ANQGSEA. The CDR3 spans 14 residues. In nucleotides, the CDR3 is TGCAGCGTTGAATTGGGACAGGGGGAGTATGAGCAGTTCTTC. It is translated as CSVELGQGEYEQFF.

This clonotype occurred many times. The gene calls are TRBV9 and TRBJ1-1, with D hard to call. Germline CDR1 reads SGDLS; CDR2 reads YYNGEE. Trimming pared 0 bases from V and 10 bases from J, leaving 28 bases between. The CDR3 runs to 18 residues. CDR3 DNA: TGTGCCAGCAGCGTAGCTGGGGTGGTGGCCGCAGGAGCAAACCCAGCTTTCTTT. Translating gives CASSVAGVVAAGANPAFF.

The chain has TRBV7-9 and TRBJ2-7, with TRBD2 identical over 13 bases. The V gene's germline CDR1 is SEHNR and CDR2 FQNEAQ (reference sequence). The CDR3 totals 17 residues. J gave up 4 bases and V 2 bases, and 8 bases lay outside the gene matches. CDR3 residues: CASSLLLATSGGYEQYF. The CDR3 bases are TGTGCCAGCAGCTTACTGCTTGCGACTAGCGGGGGGTACGAGCAGTACTTC.

The V and J genes are TRBV7-2 and TRBJ2-2; D uncertain. The germline V gene encodes CDR1 SGHTA and CDR2 FQGNSA. V was pared by 1 base and J by 3 bases, with 15 bases between. CDR3 length: 17 residues. CDR3 region: CASSLDRLTWDTGELFF. In nucleotides, the CDR3 is TGTGCCAGCAGCTTAGATCGACTTACTTGGGACACCGGGGAGCTGTTTTTT.

This chain joins TRBV7-2 and TRBJ1-6; no definite D call. The CDR3 has 16 amino acids. Germline V lookup: CDR1 SGHTA, CDR2 FQGNSA. V dropped 2 bases and J dropped 7 bases, with 15 bases sitting between them. The CDR3 loop is CASSLYRPALNSPLHF. CDR3 nucleotides: TGTGCCAGCAGCTTATATAGACCTGCCCTAAATTCACCCCTCCACTTT.

This clonotype was observed a handful of times. This chain links TRBV28 with TRBJ1-2; tentatively, D is TRBD1 (5 bases). The germline V gene encodes CDR1 MDHEN and CDR2 SYDVKM. CDR3 size: 16 residues. Trimming shortened V by 3 bases and J by 6 bases, and 20 bases separated the two germline ends. CDR3 loop: CASSLARGREMDGYTF. CDR3 bases: TGTGCCAGCAGTTTGGCCCGGGGCAGGGAGATGGATGGCTACACCTTC.

There are a few counts of this clonotype. This chain joins TRBV7-2 and TRBJ1-3; 8 bases are shared with TRBD1. The CDR3 is made up of 16 amino acids. The trim removed 4 bases at V and 4 bases at J, leaving 9 bases unmatched. Germline V lookup: CDR1 SGHTA, CDR2 FQGNSA. This chain's CDR3 is CASSSYLGDRGNTIYF. The CDR3 nucleotides are TGTGCCAGCAGCTCTTACCTTGGGGACAGGGGAAACACCATATATTTT.

This rearrangement joins TRBV20-1 to TRBJ2-3, with 7 nucleotides matching TRBD2. Germline V gives CDR1 DFQATT, CDR2 SNEGSKA (reference sequence). V gave up 0 bases and J gave up 2 bases; unmatched junction bases: 14. The CDR3 sequence is 18 residues long. The CDR3 region is CSARDPLEREPDTDTQYF. CDR3 coding DNA: TGCAGTGCTAGAGATCCATTAGAGCGGGAACCGGACACAGATACGCAGTATTTT.

This clonotype was counted only a few times. The V call is TRBV18, the J call TRBJ1-4; TRBD1 agrees at 7 bases. V was pared by 2 bases and J by 4 bases, with 7 bases of the junction left unmatched. The CDR3 length is 16 residues. The germline gives CDR1 KGHSH, CDR2 LQKENI. Here the CDR3 reads CASSPKGTAFNEKLFF. The CDR3 coding sequence is TGTGCCAGCTCACCAAAAGGGACAGCCTTTAATGAAAAACTGTTTTTT.

J is TRBJ2-5 and V is TRBV10-3; D not certain. With 7 bases removed from V and 2 bases from J, the gap between germline ends came to 17 bases. CDR1 and CDR2 (germline): ENHRY, SYGVKD. The CDR3 has 15 amino acids. The CDR3 DNA sequence: TGTGCCATCACCATCCCTCGGGCCGAACAAGAGACCCAGTACTTC. This encodes CAITIPRAEQETQYF.

This clonotype was observed many times. The gene calls are TRBV7-2 and TRBJ1-5; D is undetermined. Trimming removed 4 bases from V and 7 bases from J, with 11 bases in between. The CDR3 sequence is 13 residues long. In germline, CDR1 is SGHTA, CDR2 FQGNSA. The DNA for the CDR3 is TGTGCCAGCAGCTCCCGTCTTGAGCAGCCCCAGCATTTT. Encoded protein: CASSSRLEQPQHF.

The chain couples TRBV28 to TRBJ1-4; possible D gene TRBD1, 5 bases. Trimming took 3 bases from V and 6 from J, leaving 20 bases between them. The CDR3 runs to 17 residues. Germline V gives CDR1 MDHEN, CDR2 SYDVKM. CDR3 sequence (DNA): TGTGCCAGCAGTTTGTTCACGGGGGTGGGCTTCGATGAAAAACTGTTTTTT. Amino acid sequence: CASSLFTGVGFDEKLFF.

This clonotype was seen a handful of times. CDR3 DNA: TGCAGCGTCTCATATCCAATAGCGGACTTCTCCTACGAGCAGTACTTC. Translating it yields CSVSYPIADFSYEQYF. The chain combines TRBV29-1 with TRBJ2-7; a weak D match, TRBD2 (6 bases). The CDR3 sequence is 16 residues long. V was clipped by 6 bases and J by 0 bases, with 21 bases between them. Germline CDR1 SQVTM, CDR2 ANQGSEA.

This clonotype was recorded many times. V and J are TRBV9 and TRBJ1-2, with a possible D match to TRBD1 (5 bases). The CDR3 is 15 residues long. Per germline, CDR1 SGDLS and CDR2 YYNGEE. Trimming shortened V by 0 bases and J by 4 bases, and 13 bases separated the two germline ends. CDR3 region: CASSVAGDLGYGYTF. CDR3 DNA: TGTGCCAGCAGCGTAGCGGGGGATCTCGGCTATGGCTACACCTTC.

This rearrangement joins TRBV19 to TRBJ2-6; D remains ambiguous. Trimming cost V 7 bases and J 1 base, with 11 bases left between them. The CDR3 is made up of 15 amino acids. Germline V gene sequence: CDR1 LNHDA, CDR2 SQIVND (reference sequence). The CDR3 here is CASKNIQSGANVLTF. CDR3 nucleotides: TGTGCCAGTAAAAACATCCAATCTGGGGCCAACGTCCTGACTTTC.

This sequence joins TRBV29-1 and TRBJ2-1, with 11 bases aligning to TRBD2. The germline V gene encodes CDR1 SQVTM and CDR2 ANQGSEA. The CDR3 runs to 15 residues. With V trimmed by 7 bases and J by 12 bases, 17 bases remained unmatched. The CDR3: CSADWTSGYPGGQFF. The CDR3, as DNA: TGCAGCGCCGACTGGACTAGCGGGTACCCGGGAGGGCAGTTCTTC.